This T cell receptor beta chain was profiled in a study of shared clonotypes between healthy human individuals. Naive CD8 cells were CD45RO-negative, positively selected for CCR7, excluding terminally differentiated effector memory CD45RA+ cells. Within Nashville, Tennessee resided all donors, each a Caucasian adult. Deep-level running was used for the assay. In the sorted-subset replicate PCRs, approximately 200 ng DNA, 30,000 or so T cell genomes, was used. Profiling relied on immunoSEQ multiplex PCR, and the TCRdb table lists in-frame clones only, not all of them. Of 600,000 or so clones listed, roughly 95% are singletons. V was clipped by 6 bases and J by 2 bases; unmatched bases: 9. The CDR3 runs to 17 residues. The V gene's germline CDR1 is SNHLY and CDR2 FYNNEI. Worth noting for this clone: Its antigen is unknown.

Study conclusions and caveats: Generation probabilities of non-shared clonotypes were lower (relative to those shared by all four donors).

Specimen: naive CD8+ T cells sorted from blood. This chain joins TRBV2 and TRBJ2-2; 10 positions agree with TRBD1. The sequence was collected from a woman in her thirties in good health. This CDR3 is CASSVRGTGANTGELFF. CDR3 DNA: TGTGCCAGCAGCGTACGTGGGACAGGGGCAAACACCGGGGAGCTGTTTTTT.